This T cell receptor (beta chain) is drawn from a study of response to subunit inactivated influenza vaccine. TCRdb itself ran the RT-PCR reads through MiXCR, one entry per CDR3 protein. The profile shows approximately 500,000 distinct CDR3 sequences, under 25% of them singletons. CDR1 and CDR2 (germline): SGHTA, FQGNSA. The length of the CDR3 is 16 residues. After removal of 2 bases from V and 2 bases from J, the junction contained 3 bases not matched to a gene. These records were also assigned to another study, of T cells expressing NK-cell markers. From that paper: Scientists made TCR beta cDNA using 5'RACE template switching with UMIs. For about 6 donors, the dominant NKG2C+ clonotypes made up roughly 1.0-7.0% of their CD8+ T cells. Uncertainty persisted over the HCMV specificity of expanded NKG2C+ T cell clones.

This TCR was recovered from a man between 50 and 59 years old who received an inactivated influenza vaccine. The V and J genes are TRBV7-2 and TRBJ2-1; 10 bases match TRBD2. The sample consisted of CD4+ T cells sorted from PBMCs, taken roughly 12 days after vaccination. This chain's CDR3 is CASSLQSGGAYNEQFF. CDR3 bases: TGTGCCAGCAGCTTACAGAGCGGGGGGGCCTACAATGAGCAGTTCTTC.